Reported below is one T cell receptor beta chain. Its specificity is not known. V gave up 2 bases and J gave up 0 bases; unmatched junction bases: 5. The germline V gene encodes CDR1 SGHAT and CDR2 FQDESV (reference sequence). This CDR3 spans 17 amino acids. This record comes from a study of glioma-infiltrating T cells after dendritic cell vaccination. Assay: immunoSEQ multiplex PCR; the TCRdb copy retains only in-frame clones and omits some. Counted here are fewer than 90,000 clones, roughly 80% occurring once; the ten biggest clones make up under 7%. Overall study findings and caveats: The cohort had few patients with full blood and tumor sets.

Time point specified: after dendritic cell vaccination, including at tumor progression/relapse. This sequence joins TRBV11-1 and TRBJ2-4; 9 nucleotides agree with TRBD1. The sequencing used blood, collected after dendritic cell vaccination. This clonotype was sampled from a human donor with glioblastoma. The CDR3 sequence: CASSLRGQGLAKNIQYF. The CDR3 region has the DNA TGTGCCAGCAGCTTAAGAGGACAGGGGCTAGCCAAAAACATTCAGTACTTC.